The 14 T cell receptor beta chains listed next were all sequenced from one sample in a study of cytomegalovirus exposure and HLA in healthy donors. The PCR was carried out with 60 Vbeta primers and 13 Jbeta primers. The assay was immunoSEQ multiplex PCR, and TCRdb's table has in-frame clones only and misses some. The table records 150,000 or so clones, around 76% of them present only once. The material sequenced was PBMCs. The source is a female donor in good health and CMV-seronegative.

This clone was counted only a few times. The gene calls are TRBV10-3 and TRBJ2-2, with unresolved D. The length of the CDR3 is 16 residues. The germline gives CDR1 ENHRY, CDR2 SYGVKD. The V end was cut by 0 bases, the J end by 0 bases, with 8 bases between. The CDR3 region is CAISESAYANTGELFF. In DNA form, the CDR3 reads TGTGCCATCAGTGAGTCGGCTTATGCGAACACCGGGGAGCTGTTTTTT.

The chain employs TRBV6-1 and TRBJ2-2; D call uncertain. The CDR3 totals 13 residues. V was cut by 0 bases and J by 3 bases, with 2 bases left in between. Germline-derived CDR1 and CDR2 are MNHNS and SASEGT. The CDR3 coding sequence is TGTGCCAGCAGTGAAGCCTACACCGGGGAGCTGTTTTTT. This codes for CASSEAYTGELFF.

This rearrangement joins TRBV5-4 to TRBJ2-1, with 9 nucleotides matching TRBD2. Per germline, CDR1 SGHNT and CDR2 YYREEE (reference sequence). The CDR3 is 18 residues long. V trimming: 0 bases; J trimming: 0 bases; junction bases outside the gene matches: 7. CDR3 sequence reads: CASSLGGRVPLSYNEQFF. DNA of the CDR3: TGTGCCAGCAGCTTGGGCGGGAGGGTCCCTCTCTCCTACAATGAGCAGTTCTTC.

V usage is TRBV5-6 and J usage is TRBJ2-2; 9 bases map to TRBD2. Germline CDR1 SGHDT, CDR2 YYEEEE. J gave up 5 bases and V 0 bases, and 8 bases lay outside the gene matches. The CDR3 has 17 residues. The CDR3 bases are TGTGCCAGCAGCTTGGTCGTTAGCGGGGGAAGAACCGGGGAGCTGTTTTTT. It is translated as CASSLVVSGGRTGELFF.

This sequence joins TRBV2 and TRBJ2-7; 12 positions match TRBD2. In germline, CDR1 is SNHLY, CDR2 FYNNEI. There are 16 residues in the CDR3. The J segment lost 5 bases and the V segment lost 4 bases, leaving 9 bases of the junction unmatched. In nucleotides, the CDR3 is TGTGCCAGCAGTGTCGAACTAGCGGGAGGTGGCAACGAGCAGTACTTC. Its protein is CASSVELAGGGNEQYF.

This clone turned up a few times. The CDR3 sequence: CASTRLAGTNTGELFF. In nucleotides, the CDR3 is TGCGCCAGCACCAGACTAGCGGGGACGAACACCGGGGAGCTGTTTTTT. The genes are TRBV5-1 and TRBJ2-2, with 11 positions matching TRBD2. This CDR3 has 16 amino acids. The V gene's germline CDR1 is SGHRS and CDR2 YFSETQ. The V segment lost 6 bases and the J segment 0 bases; nucleotides outside the gene matches: 4.

The rearrangement uses TRBV7-2 and TRBJ2-1, with a weak D call TRBD2 (5 bases). The CDR3 runs to 12 residues. V was clipped by 2 bases and J by 9 bases, with 8 bases between them. Germline V gene sequence: CDR1 SGHTA, CDR2 FQGNSA. The CDR3 sequence is CASSLNRGEQFF. CDR3 sequence (DNA): TGTGCCAGCAGCTTAAATCGGGGTGAGCAGTTCTTC.

The chain uses TRBV5-4 and TRBJ1-2, with D unresolved. Between the trimmed V and J ends, which lost 1 base and 5 bases, there was a span of 6 bases. CDR3 length: 12 amino acids. Germline loops: CDR1 SGHNT, CDR2 YYREEE (reference sequence). Here the CDR3 DNA reads TGTGCCAGCAGCTTGAGCGGATATGGCTACACCTTC. Encoded protein: CASSLSGYGYTF.

The CDR3 here is CAWSVRGRYTDTQYF. In DNA form, the CDR3 reads TGTGCCTGGAGTGTTAGGGGGCGATACACAGATACGCAGTATTTT. This chain joins TRBV30 and TRBJ2-3; the match to TRBD1 covers 7 bases. Germline CDR1 and CDR2: GTSNPN and SVGIG (reference sequence). V was pared by 0 bases and J by 2 bases, with 5 bases of the junction left unmatched. This CDR3 has 15 residues. The variable domain in full, completed from reference TRBV30 and TRBJ2-3, reads SQTIHQWPATLVQPVGSPLSLECTVEGTSNPNLYWYRQAAGRGLQLLFYSVGIGQISSEVPQNLSASRPQDRQFILSSKKLLLSDSGFYLCAWSVRGRYTDTQYFGPGTRLTVL.

This chain links TRBV5-1 with TRBJ1-1; 10 bases align to TRBD1. Germline V gives CDR1 SGHRS, CDR2 YFSETQ. This CDR3 region has 15 residues. V dropped 0 bases and J dropped 4; count of bases not matched to a gene: 3. The chain's CDR3 is CASSLAGQGGTEAFF. CDR3 DNA: TGCGCCAGCAGCTTGGCCGGACAGGGGGGCACTGAAGCTTTCTTT.

The chain uses TRBV6-1 and TRBJ1-1; 7 bases agree with TRBD1. CDR1 is MNHNS, CDR2 SASEGT, per germline. Trimming cost V 3 bases and J 10 bases; bases outside gene matches: 5. The CDR3 has 12 amino acids. This CDR3 is CASSDDRARAFF. The CDR3 bases are TGTGCCAGCAGTGATGACAGGGCGAGAGCTTTCTTT.

This chain uses TRBV10-2 with TRBJ1-3; 8 positions match TRBD1. The CDR3 runs 14 residues. Germline values: CDR1 WSHSY, CDR2 SAAADI. Losses at the gene ends were 4 bases for V and 4 bases for J; bases not matched to a gene: 3. The CDR3 here is CASSGTGRGNTIYF. The DNA of the CDR3 is TGCGCCAGCAGTGGGACAGGGCGAGGAAACACCATATATTTT.

The rearrangement joins TRBV7-2 to TRBJ2-2, with 8 positions matching TRBD2. V shed 2 bases, J shed 7 bases, and the junction held 9 bases outside the gene matches. CDR1 and CDR2 (germline): SGHTA, FQGNSA. The CDR3 runs 16 residues. Here the CDR3 DNA reads TGTGCCAGCAGCTTAATATCCGGGAGGGCTGACGGGGAGCTGTTTTTT. Protein product: CASSLISGRADGELFF.

The chain recombines TRBV5-8 with TRBJ2-5; tentatively, D is TRBD2 (5 bases). V was shortened by 1 base and J by 3 bases, with 7 bases between the two germline ends. The CDR3 is made up of 13 amino acids. The V gene's germline CDR1 is SGHTS and CDR2 YDEGEE. In DNA form, the CDR3 reads TGTGCCAGCAGCTTGCCCGGGGAAGAGACCCAGTACTTC. It yields the protein CASSLPGEETQYF.